This T cell receptor (beta chain) was profiled in a study of cytomegalovirus exposure and HLA in healthy donors. About the research overall: Out of fewer than 500 genotyped donors, about 80% belonged to the Caucasian-associated ancestry cluster.

The germline V gene encodes CDR1 MNHEY and CDR2 SVGAGI. The CDR3 runs to 15 residues. J lost 1 base, V lost 2 bases, and 2 bases had no gene match. Study-wide findings and caveats: Most TCR sequences showed up rarely, but some public TCRs showed up in many donors. Serostatus for CMV was the only available immune exposure information.

The PCR ran on 60 Vbeta and 13 Jbeta primers. The method was immunoSEQ multiplex PCR; TCRdb's version includes in-frame clones alone and lacks a portion of them. Of approximately 180,000 clones listed, under 85% were seen once; the top ten hold around 3%. For this clone: The antigen remains unidentified.

Material for sequencing was PBMCs. The receptor was derived from a male donor in good health and CMV-seronegative. The V and J genes are TRBV6-5 and TRBJ1-2; 9 bases agree with TRBD1. CDR3: CASSYGQGFNYGYTF. The CDR3, as DNA: TGTGCCAGCAGTTACGGACAGGGGTTTAACTATGGCTACACCTTC.